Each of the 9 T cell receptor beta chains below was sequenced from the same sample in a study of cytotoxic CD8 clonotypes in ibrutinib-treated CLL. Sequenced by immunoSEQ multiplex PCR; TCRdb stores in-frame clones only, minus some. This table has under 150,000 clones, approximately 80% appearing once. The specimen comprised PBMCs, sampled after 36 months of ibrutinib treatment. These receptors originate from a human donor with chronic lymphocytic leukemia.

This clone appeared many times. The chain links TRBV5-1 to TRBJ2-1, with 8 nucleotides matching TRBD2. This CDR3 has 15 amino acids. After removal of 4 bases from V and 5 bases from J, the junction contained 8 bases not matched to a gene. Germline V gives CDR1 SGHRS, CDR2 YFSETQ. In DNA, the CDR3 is TGCGCCAGCAGCACCGGGACTAGTAGACACAATGAGCAGTTCTTC. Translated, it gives CASSTGTSRHNEQFF.

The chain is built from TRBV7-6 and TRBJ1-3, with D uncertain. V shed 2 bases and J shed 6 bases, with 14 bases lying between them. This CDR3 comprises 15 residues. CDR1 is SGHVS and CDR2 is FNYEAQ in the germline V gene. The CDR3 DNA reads TGTGCCAGCAGCTTACGACCTGGGGTGTTAAACACCATATATTTT. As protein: CASSLRPGVLNTIYF.

The CDR3 spells CASSDPTSGIYNEQFF. The CDR3 region has the DNA TGCGCCAGCAGCGACCCCACTAGCGGGATCTACAATGAGCAGTTCTTC. The chain combines TRBV4-1 with TRBJ2-1, with 10 bases lining up with TRBD2. CDR3 length: 16 amino acids. Germline CDR1 MGHRA, CDR2 YSYEKL. The J segment lost 3 bases and the V segment lost 5 bases, leaving 7 bases of the junction unmatched.

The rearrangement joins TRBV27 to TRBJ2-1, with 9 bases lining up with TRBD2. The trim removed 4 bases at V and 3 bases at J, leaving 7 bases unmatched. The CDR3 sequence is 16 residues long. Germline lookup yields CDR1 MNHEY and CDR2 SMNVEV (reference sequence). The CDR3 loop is CASSSYSGSIYNEQFF. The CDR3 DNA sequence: TGTGCCAGCAGTTCTTATAGCGGGAGCATCTACAATGAGCAGTTCTTC.

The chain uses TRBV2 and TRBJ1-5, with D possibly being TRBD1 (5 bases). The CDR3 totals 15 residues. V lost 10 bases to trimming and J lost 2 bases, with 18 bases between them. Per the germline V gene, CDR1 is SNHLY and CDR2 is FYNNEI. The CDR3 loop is CATVKGTDRNQPQHF. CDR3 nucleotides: TGTGCCACCGTAAAGGGGACGGATCGCAATCAGCCCCAGCATTTT.

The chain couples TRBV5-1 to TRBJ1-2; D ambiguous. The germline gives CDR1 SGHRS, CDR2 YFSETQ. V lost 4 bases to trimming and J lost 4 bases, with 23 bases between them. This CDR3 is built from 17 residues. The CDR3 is CASSAIFDPHSGYGYTF. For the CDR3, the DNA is TGCGCCAGCAGCGCAATCTTCGACCCTCACTCTGGCTATGGCTACACCTTC.

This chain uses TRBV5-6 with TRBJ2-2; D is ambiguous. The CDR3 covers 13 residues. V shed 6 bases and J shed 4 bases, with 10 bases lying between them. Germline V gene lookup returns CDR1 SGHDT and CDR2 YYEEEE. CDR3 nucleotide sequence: TGTGCCAGCAAAATAGCAGGCACCGGGGAGCTGTTTTTT. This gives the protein CASKIAGTGELFF.

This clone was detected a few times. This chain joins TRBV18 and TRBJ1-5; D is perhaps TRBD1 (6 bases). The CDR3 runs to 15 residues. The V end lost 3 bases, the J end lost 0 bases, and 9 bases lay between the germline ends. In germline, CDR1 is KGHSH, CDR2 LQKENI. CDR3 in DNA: TGTGCCAGCTCACCGACAGGACTTAGCAATCAGCCCCAGCATTTT. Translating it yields CASSPTGLSNQPQHF.

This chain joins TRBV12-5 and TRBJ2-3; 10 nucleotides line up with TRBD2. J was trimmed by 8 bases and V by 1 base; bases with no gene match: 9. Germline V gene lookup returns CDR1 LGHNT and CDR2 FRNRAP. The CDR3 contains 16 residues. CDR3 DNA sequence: TGTGCTAGTGGTTTGGGTGCGAGCGGGGGGGTTGGTACGCAGTATTTT. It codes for CASGLGASGGVGTQYF.